The 19 T cell receptor beta chains given below trace back to one sample, sequenced in a study of beta chain features in type 1 diabetes. The investigators reverse transcribed all of the isolated RNA, so they sequenced expressed TCRB transcripts. Profiled with immunoSEQ multiplex PCR; TCRdb holds only in-frame clones, not every one. The sample lists around 450,000 clones, about 10% occurring once. Sequenced material: naive CD4+ T cells from blood. Receptors were obtained from a woman aged 18 to 35 in good health.

The chain has TRBV18 and TRBJ2-5; possibly TRBD1 for D (6 bases). The CDR3 is made up of 15 amino acids. V dropped 3 bases and J dropped 1 base, with 12 bases sitting between them. Germline V gene sequence: CDR1 KGHSH, CDR2 LQKENI. DNA of the CDR3: TGTGCCAGCTCACCGAACGGCAGGGGCCAAGAGACCCAGTACTTC. It codes for CASSPNGRGQETQYF.

The chain employs TRBV7-2 and TRBJ2-7; no clear D gene. Per germline, CDR1 SGHTA and CDR2 FQGNSA. Between the trimmed V and J ends, which lost 7 bases and 3 bases, there was a span of 22 bases. The CDR3 consists of 16 residues. The CDR3 loop is CASTPRRQAKSYEQYF. The CDR3 DNA reads as TGTGCCAGCACCCCGAGGCGGCAAGCAAAGAGCTACGAGCAGTACTTC.

This clone was counted only a few times. The chain recombines TRBV10-3 with TRBJ2-3; 9 bases agree with TRBD2. This CDR3 comprises 14 residues. Germline lookup yields CDR1 ENHRY and CDR2 SYGVKD. V lost 3 bases to trimming and J lost 6 bases; unmatched junction nucleotides: 4. Here the CDR3 reads CAISDSGLADTQYF. For the CDR3, the DNA is TGTGCCATCAGTGACAGTGGACTAGCGGATACGCAGTATTTT.

J is TRBJ2-3 and V is TRBV11-1; a weak D match, TRBD2 (5 bases). Trimming pared 7 bases from V and 2 bases from J, leaving 10 bases between. CDR1 and CDR2 (germline): SGHAT, FQDESV (reference sequence). CDR3 length: 13 amino acids. The CDR3 DNA reads TGTGCCAGCACAAGGGAGTTCACAGATACGCAGTATTTT. This encodes CASTREFTDTQYF.

V is TRBV2 and J is TRBJ2-5; 7 bases map to TRBD1. Per the germline V gene, CDR1 is SNHLY and CDR2 is FYNNEI. J was trimmed by 0 bases and V by 8 bases; bases with no gene match: 6. The CDR3 is made up of 14 amino acids. The CDR3 DNA sequence: TGTGCCAGCGGGGACAGAGGGTACCAAGAGACCCAGTACTTC. Protein product: CASGDRGYQETQYF.

This chain links TRBV7-3 with TRBJ2-5; D remains ambiguous. The V end lost 3 bases, the J end lost 2 bases, and 10 bases lay between the germline ends. The CDR3 loop spans 14 amino acids. Per the germline V gene, CDR1 is SGHTA and CDR2 is FQGTGA. The CDR3 region has the DNA TGTGCCAGCAGCTTGGAACTGGTACAAGAGACCCAGTACTTC. This codes for CASSLELVQETQYF.

V is TRBV7-9 and J is TRBJ1-5; 10 nucleotides line up with TRBD1. Germline assignment: CDR1 SEHNR and CDR2 FQNEAQ (reference sequence). With V trimmed by 5 bases and J by 6 bases, 7 bases remained unmatched. The CDR3 runs 15 residues. The CDR3 DNA reads TGTGCCAGCAGCCCCGGGACAGGGGTTGGTCAGCCCCAGCATTTT. Translated, it gives CASSPGTGVGQPQHF.

This clone was detected a few times. The J gene is TRBJ2-7, the V gene TRBV9; the match to TRBD1 covers 9 bases. The length of the CDR3 is 15 residues. Unmatched junction bases numbered 6, after V lost 4 bases and J lost 1 base. Germline CDR1 is SGDLS and CDR2 is YYNGEE. The CDR3 here is CASSMSGTGSYEQYF. CDR3 in DNA: TGTGCCAGCAGCATGTCCGGGACAGGGTCCTACGAGCAGTACTTC.

The chain carries TRBV11-2 and TRBJ2-2; D might be TRBD1 (5 bases). Germline assignment: CDR1 SGHAT and CDR2 FQNNGV. CDR3 size: 14 residues. V was trimmed by 2 bases and J by 4 bases, leaving 8 bases between them. CDR3 region: CASSLTQGTGELFF. CDR3 nucleotides: TGTGCCAGCAGCTTAACGCAGGGCACCGGGGAGCTGTTTTTT.

This chain links TRBV2 with TRBJ1-1; D is ambiguous. Germline V lookup: CDR1 SNHLY, CDR2 FYNNEI. V lost 6 bases, J lost 0 bases, and 8 bases lay in between. The CDR3 is 13 residues long. In DNA form, the CDR3 reads TGTGCCAGCAGGACGGTCATGAACACTGAAGCTTTCTTT. It codes for CASRTVMNTEAFF.

A few counts support this clone. This chain connects TRBV30 to TRBJ2-1; 10 bases are a match to TRBD1. V lost 0 bases and J lost 9; bases outside the gene matches: 8. From germline, CDR1 is GTSNPN and CDR2 SVGIG (reference sequence). This CDR3 is 15 amino acids long. The CDR3 DNA is TGTGCCTGGAGTGTACCCGGGACAGGGGTCGGTGAGCAGTTCTTC. Translating gives CAWSVPGTGVGEQFF.

This clone was seen a handful of times. The rearrangement uses TRBV7-2 and TRBJ2-2; a weak D match, TRBD1 (6 bases). Deletions cut 7 bases from V and 0 bases from J, with 15 bases between. This CDR3 is built from 16 residues. The V gene's germline CDR1 is SGHTA and CDR2 FQGNSA. Here the CDR3 DNA reads TGTGCCAGCATCCTAAGGGGGAGATCGAACACCGGGGAGCTGTTTTTT. It translates to CASILRGRSNTGELFF.

This clone was picked up many times. Within the sample, other DNA sequences also encode this same CDR3. The chain joins TRBV29-1 to TRBJ2-1, with a tentative D call TRBD2 (5 bases). The CDR3 covers 12 residues. V gave up 4 bases and J gave up 4 bases, with 8 bases separating them. Germline V lookup: CDR1 SQVTM, CDR2 ANQGSEA. CDR3 residues: CSVVSGYNEQFF. CDR3 DNA: TGCAGCGTTGTTTCGGGATACAATGAGCAGTTCTTC.

The J gene is TRBJ2-7, the V gene TRBV4-3; D is ambiguous. CDR1 LGHNA and CDR2 YSLEER come from the germline V gene. Trimming shortened V by 0 bases and J by 2 bases, and 17 bases separated the two germline ends. This CDR3 has 17 amino acids. The DNA for the CDR3 is TGCGCCAGCAGCCAAGAGACGTTGAGGTCTGTCGCCTACGAGCAGTACTTC. Translating gives CASSQETLRSVAYEQYF.

The DNA for the CDR3 is TGTGCCAGCAGCTCCCAGGCCCAGACAGATACGCAGTATTTT. It yields the protein CASSSQAQTDTQYF. V gene TRBV7-8 combines with J gene TRBJ2-3, with D unresolved. V lost 4 bases to trimming and J lost 3 bases, with 11 bases between them. Germline CDR1 reads SGHVS; CDR2 reads FQNEAQ. This CDR3 region has 14 residues.

This clone has just a few counts. V and J are TRBV5-1 and TRBJ2-3, with no clear D. Germline CDR1 and CDR2: SGHRS and YFSETQ. The V and J ends lost 0 bases and 6 bases respectively, with 8 bases between them. CDR3 length: 13 amino acids. The CDR3 sequence is CASSLAKWDTQYF. The CDR3 bases are TGCGCCAGCAGCTTGGCCAAGTGGGATACGCAGTATTTT.

This clone was detected only a few times. V and J are TRBV19 and TRBJ2-4, with a weak D call TRBD1 (6 bases). Trimming took 6 bases from V and 6 from J, leaving 12 bases between them. The CDR3 consists of 13 residues. In germline, CDR1 is LNHDA, CDR2 SQIVND (reference sequence). CDR3 bases: TGTGCCAGTAGGACAACAGGGTTAAACATTCAGTACTTC. Amino acids: CASRTTGLNIQYF.

The rearrangement links TRBV6-5 to TRBJ2-7, with D unresolved. From germline, CDR1 is MNHEY and CDR2 SVGAGI. The CDR3 is made up of 16 amino acids. V lost 0 bases, J lost 5 bases, and 17 bases lay in between. This CDR3 is CASSYSRSRGLNEQYF. CDR3 DNA: TGTGCCAGCAGTTACTCGAGATCCAGAGGTCTGAACGAGCAGTACTTC.

There are a few counts of this clone. The chain couples TRBV5-6 to TRBJ1-5, with D perhaps TRBD1 (5 bases). The CDR3 totals 15 residues. The germline V gene has CDR1 SGHDT and CDR2 YYEEEE. V was pared by 3 bases and J by 5 bases, with 15 bases between. CDR3 loop: CASSSRGRVDQPQHF. The DNA for the CDR3 is TGTGCCAGCAGCTCTAGGGGCAGGGTCGATCAGCCCCAGCATTTT.